Shown below are 13 T cell receptor beta chains from a single sample sequenced in a study of blood T cell repertoires in COVID-19. Libraries were prepared by immunoSEQ multiplex PCR; TCRdb keeps only in-frame clonotypes and omits some of them. The data hold some 150,000 clones, with more than 85% observed a single time. Sample: peripheral blood. These receptors all stem from a woman in her sixties or seventies with acute or convalescent COVID-19.

This chain links TRBV6-2 or TRBV6-3 with TRBJ1-5; 8 bases agree with TRBD1. The germline gives CDR1 MNHEY, CDR2 SVGEGT. The J segment lost 7 bases and the V segment lost 5 bases, leaving 10 bases of the junction unmatched. The CDR3 totals 15 residues. CDR3 sequence reads: CASSDQQGAYQPQHF. Written as DNA, the CDR3 is TGTGCCAGCAGTGACCAGCAGGGGGCTTACCAGCCCCAGCATTTT.

This clone was observed once. This chain uses TRBV11-2 with TRBJ1-2, with 7 bases identical to TRBD1. The ends lost 2 bases at V and 7 bases at J; junction bases unmatched: 13. CDR1 is SGHAT and CDR2 is FQNNGV in the germline V gene. The CDR3 totals 16 residues. CDR3 in amino acids: CASSLNPDRVVSGYTF. CDR3 in DNA: TGTGCCAGCAGCTTAAATCCCGACAGGGTGGTGAGTGGCTACACCTTC.

The genes are TRBV9 and TRBJ2-3; TRBD1 matches 10 bases. Trimming at V came to 0 bases and at J to 5 bases, leaving 12 bases not matched to a gene. In germline, CDR1 is SGDLS, CDR2 YYNGEE. The CDR3 spans 18 residues. The CDR3 sequence: CASSVAPPTGGQIDTQYF. The CDR3, as DNA: TGTGCCAGCAGCGTAGCTCCACCGACAGGGGGCCAGATAGATACGCAGTATTTT.

CDR3 bases: TGTGCCAGCAGTTACTCCGGGTTGACCTCACACAATGAGCAGTTCTTC. As protein: CASSYSGLTSHNEQFF. The V gene is TRBV6-5, the J gene TRBJ2-1; D not resolved. Trimming took 0 bases from V and 5 from J, leaving 14 bases between them. Germline CDR1 is MNHEY and CDR2 is SVGAGI. There are 16 residues in the CDR3.

This clone has just one count. This chain joins TRBV10-3 and TRBJ1-6, with 8 bases matching TRBD1. The J segment lost 6 bases and the V segment lost 0 bases, leaving 10 bases of the junction unmatched. CDR1 and CDR2 from the germline V gene are ENHRY and SYGVKD. The CDR3 has 18 residues. Written as DNA, the CDR3 is TGTGCCATCAGTGAGTCGAAAAGTCAGGGGGCGGGTAATTCACCCCTCCACTTT. Its protein is CAISESKSQGAGNSPLHF.

There are a few counts of this clone. This rearrangement joins TRBV18 to TRBJ1-1; 7 bases are shared with TRBD1. CDR1 is KGHSH, CDR2 LQKENI, per germline. The length of the CDR3 is 18 residues. The J segment lost 1 base and the V segment lost 7 bases, leaving 18 bases of the junction unmatched. The DNA for the CDR3 is TGTGCCAGCTACACCCGGAGACAGGGTAAGGATAGGAACACTGAAGCTTTCTTT. Translating it yields CASYTRRQGKDRNTEAFF.

J is TRBJ2-4 and V is TRBV6-5; the match to TRBD2 covers 9 bases. Germline loops: CDR1 MNHEY, CDR2 SVGAGI. V was pared by 4 bases and J by 7 bases, with 5 bases of the junction left unmatched. This CDR3 spans 14 amino acids. The CDR3 protein is CASSLAGAINIQYF. Here the CDR3 DNA reads TGTGCCAGCAGTTTAGCGGGGGCTATCAACATTCAGTACTTC.

The genes are TRBV18 and TRBJ1-3; D is unclear. Germline V lookup: CDR1 KGHSH, CDR2 LQKENI. Trimming took off 6 bases at V and 0 bases at J, with 15 bases between the two ends. This CDR3 has 16 residues. The CDR3 is CASSQTQAFSGNTIYF. CDR3 sequence (DNA): TGTGCCAGCTCCCAGACTCAAGCCTTCTCTGGAAACACCATATATTTT.

The V call is TRBV7-9, the J call TRBJ1-4, with 8 bases aligning to TRBD1. Germline assignment: CDR1 SEHNR and CDR2 FQNEAQ (reference sequence). The CDR3 is 17 residues long. V shed 5 bases, J shed 0 bases, and the junction held 8 bases outside the gene matches. CDR3 in amino acids: CASSHAQGASTNEKLFF. In DNA, the CDR3 is TGTGCCAGCAGCCACGCGCAGGGGGCATCAACTAATGAAAAACTGTTTTTT.

V usage is TRBV12-3 or TRBV12-4 and J usage is TRBJ2-4; D is unresolved. Trimming left V 3 bases short and J 8 bases short, with 5 bases between. The CDR3 is made up of 11 amino acids. CDR3 sequence reads: CASSFEYIQYF. DNA of the CDR3: TGTGCCAGCAGTTTTGAGTACATTCAGTACTTC.

The chain couples TRBV19 to TRBJ2-2, with 7 bases fitting TRBD1. The CDR3 consists of 16 residues. With 5 bases clipped from V and 5 bases from J, the junction kept 11 bases outside the gene matches. CDR1 and CDR2 (germline): LNHDA, SQIVND (reference sequence). The CDR3 DNA sequence: TGTGCCAGTAGTCTGGGTTCCCGCAGGGGGACCGGGGAGCTGTTTTTT. This codes for CASSLGSRRGTGELFF.

The J gene is TRBJ1-2, the V gene TRBV28; D is undetermined. V lost 5 bases and J 8 bases, leaving 18 bases between the germline ends. CDR3 length: 14 amino acids. Per germline, CDR1 MDHEN and CDR2 SYDVKM. CDR3 protein: CASSVGGVTGGYTF. CDR3 nucleotide sequence: TGTGCCAGCAGTGTAGGCGGAGTTACGGGAGGCTACACCTTC.

This CDR3 reads CASRTGGGENEKLFF. For the CDR3, the DNA is TGTGCCAGCAGAACAGGGGGCGGGGAAAATGAAAAACTGTTTTTT. V usage is TRBV28 and J usage is TRBJ1-4; 9 bases are a match to TRBD1. Trimming took 6 bases from V and 5 from J; bases not matched to a gene: 7. CDR3 length: 15 residues. In germline, CDR1 is MDHEN, CDR2 SYDVKM.